The next 21 T cell receptor beta chains were all read from a single sample in a study of blood T cell repertoires in COVID-19. TCRdb's copy holds only in-frame clones and misses some; the assay was immunoSEQ multiplex PCR. The sample records about 390,000 clones, approximately 87% being singletons. Sequencing used PBMCs or T cells enriched from blood (not recorded which). Every receptor here comes from a woman aged 45-65 years who had recovered from COVID-19.

This clone was counted between two and nine times. The chain employs TRBV7-6 and TRBJ2-7; D perhaps matches TRBD2 (5 bases). Germline CDR1 reads SGHVS; CDR2 reads FNYEAQ. V lost 5 bases and J 7 bases, leaving 18 bases between the germline ends. The CDR3 runs to 14 residues. The CDR3 DNA reads TGTGCCAGCAGCATCGGACCGCCGGGATGGGAGCAGTACTTC. Translating it yields CASSIGPPGWEQYF.

V is TRBV7-6 and J is TRBJ2-7; 8 nucleotides line up with TRBD1. J lost 3 bases, V lost 5 bases, and 15 bases had no gene match. The germline V gene encodes CDR1 SGHVS and CDR2 FNYEAQ. This CDR3 contains 17 residues. The CDR3 protein is CASSKGWAGTGDYEQYF. DNA of the CDR3: TGTGCCAGCAGCAAAGGTTGGGCCGGGACAGGAGACTACGAGCAGTACTTC.

The gene calls are TRBV10-3 and TRBJ1-1, with D maybe TRBD1 (6 bases). The CDR3 runs 14 residues. The V gene lost 2 bases and the J gene lost 4 bases, with 11 bases spanning the gap. Germline lookup yields CDR1 ENHRY and CDR2 SYGVKD. The chain's CDR3 is CAISEEQGLTEAFF. The CDR3 DNA follows: TGTGCCATCAGTGAGGAACAGGGTCTCACTGAAGCTTTCTTT.

Only one count was recorded for this clone. The genes are TRBV4-2 and TRBJ1-1, with D perhaps TRBD1 (6 bases). V shed 5 bases and J shed 0 bases, with 16 bases lying between them. Germline V gene lookup returns CDR1 LGHNA and CDR2 YNFKEQ. The CDR3 loop spans 16 amino acids. The CDR3 bases are TGTGCCAGCAGCGCGTGGGGGCAGGCCCTGAACACTGAAGCTTTCTTT. Amino acid sequence: CASSAWGQALNTEAFF.

This clone appeared once. The rearrangement joins TRBV2 to TRBJ1-3; the D gene is possibly TRBD1 (6 bases). This CDR3 region has 15 residues. The V end lost 1 base, the J end lost 0 bases, and 7 bases lay between the germline ends. Germline CDR1 is SNHLY and CDR2 is FYNNEI. The CDR3 loop reads CASSEGTVSGNTIYF. Written as DNA, the CDR3 is TGTGCCAGCAGTGAAGGGACAGTCTCTGGAAACACCATATATTTT. Complete variable domain (other parts from reference TRBV2 and TRBJ1-3): EPEVTQTPSHQVTQMGQEVILRCVPISNHLYFYWYRQILGQKVEFLVSFYNNEISEKSEIFDDQFSVERPDGSNFTLKIRSTKLEDSAMYFCASSEGTVSGNTIYFGEGSWLTVV.

The V and J genes are TRBV4-2 and TRBJ2-2; no firm D call. Trimming stripped 1 base from V and 6 bases from J, with 9 bases between. The CDR3 covers 14 residues. From germline, CDR1 is LGHNA and CDR2 YNFKEQ. CDR3 amino acids: CASSQGRGAGELFF. In nucleotides, the CDR3 is TGTGCCAGCAGCCAAGGTCGCGGAGCCGGGGAGCTGTTTTTT.

The J gene is TRBJ1-6, the V gene TRBV5-1, with TRBD1 identical over 7 bases. CDR1 and CDR2 from the germline V gene are SGHRS and YFSETQ. The CDR3 has 14 residues. With V trimmed by 6 bases and J by 7 bases, 7 bases remained unmatched. The CDR3 DNA reads TGCGCCAGCACCGCGGCAGGGGGGAATTCACCCCTCCACTTT. Amino acids: CASTAAGGNSPLHF.

This chain connects TRBV12-3 or TRBV12-4 to TRBJ1-4; 7 nucleotides agree with TRBD1. Trimming removed 3 bases from V and 11 bases from J; junction bases left unmatched: 0. The CDR3 consists of 11 residues. The CDR3, as DNA: TGTGCCAGCAGTTTGACAGGGAAACTGTTTTTT. Translating it yields CASSLTGKLFF.

V gene TRBV4-2 combines with J gene TRBJ2-7, with 11 bases aligning to TRBD2. The germline gives CDR1 LGHNA, CDR2 YNFKEQ. The V and J ends lost 0 bases and 4 bases, in that order; junction bases with no gene match: 2. This CDR3 is built from 15 residues. The CDR3 sequence: CASSQELAGGYEQYF. CDR3 coding DNA: TGTGCCAGCAGCCAAGAGCTAGCGGGGGGATACGAGCAGTACTTC.

This chain uses TRBV29-1 with TRBJ1-1; no reliable D call. The length of the CDR3 is 13 residues. CDR1 and CDR2 (germline): SQVTM, ANQGSEA. V was cut by 4 bases and J by 3 bases, with 12 bases left in between. The CDR3 here is CSVGMGSYTEAFF. In nucleotides, the CDR3 is TGCAGCGTTGGAATGGGGAGTTACACTGAAGCTTTCTTT.

A word on this clone: Within the sample, other DNA sequences also encode this same CDR3. The rearrangement links TRBV7-3 to TRBJ1-1; perhaps TRBD1 as D (6 bases). Germline CDR1 and CDR2: SGHTA and FQGTGA. This CDR3 spans 13 amino acids. Trimming shortened V by 3 bases and J by 1 base, and 6 bases separated the two germline ends. DNA of the CDR3: TGTGCCAGCAGCTTGACAGGGAACACTGAAGCTTTCTTT. Its translation: CASSLTGNTEAFF.

This chain joins TRBV9 and TRBJ1-5; 7 bases line up with TRBD1. This CDR3 is 15 amino acids long. Germline CDR1 SGDLS, CDR2 YYNGEE. Trimming cost V 4 bases and J 6 bases; bases outside gene matches: 10. CDR3 sequence reads: CASSLSGGSGQPQHF. Written as DNA, the CDR3 is TGTGCCAGCAGCCTTTCAGGGGGTTCAGGTCAGCCCCAGCATTTT.

V gene TRBV6-5 combines with J gene TRBJ1-1; D is uncertain. Trimming pared 7 bases from V and 3 bases from J, leaving 12 bases between. Germline lookup yields CDR1 MNHEY and CDR2 SVGAGI. The CDR3 loop spans 13 amino acids. CDR3 sequence reads: CASMANRDTEAFF. The CDR3 DNA reads TGTGCCAGCATGGCGAATCGGGACACTGAAGCTTTCTTT.

This rearrangement joins TRBV6-5 to TRBJ2-3; 10 nucleotides agree with TRBD1. Germline V gene lookup returns CDR1 MNHEY and CDR2 SVGAGI. V gave up 6 bases and J gave up 3 bases; unmatched junction bases: 3. This CDR3 is 14 amino acids long. The CDR3 nucleotides are TGTGCCAGCAGCTGGGACAGGGGAACAGATACGCAGTATTTT. Translating gives CASSWDRGTDTQYF.

This chain joins TRBV28 and TRBJ2-3; TRBD2 is a possible D gene (6 bases). Germline V lookup: CDR1 MDHEN, CDR2 SYDVKM. There are 13 residues in the CDR3. V was clipped by 7 bases and J by 2 bases, with 10 bases between them. The CDR3 DNA reads TGTGCCAGCACGGCGGGGTCCACAGATACGCAGTATTTT. It specifies CASTAGSTDTQYF. Based on the CDR3 plus reference TRBV28 and TRBJ2-3, the full variable domain is DVKVTQSSRYLVKRTGEKVFLECVQDMDHENMFWYRQDPGLGLRLIYFSYDVKMKEKGDIPEGYSVSREKKERFSLILESASTNQTSMYLCASTAGSTDTQYFGPGTRLTVL.

The chain links TRBV30 to TRBJ1-2; a weak D match, TRBD1 (5 bases). The CDR3 loop spans 12 amino acids. Per germline, CDR1 GTSNPN and CDR2 SVGIG (reference sequence). Deletions cut 6 bases from V and 4 bases from J, with 12 bases between. CDR3 sequence: CACPNGGYGYTF. The CDR3 region has the DNA TGTGCCTGTCCAAACGGGGGCTATGGCTACACCTTC.

This chain links TRBV10-1 with TRBJ2-3; tentatively, D is TRBD1 (6 bases). Trimming took 2 bases from V and 0 from J, leaving 30 bases between them. The CDR3 is made up of 22 amino acids. Germline V gives CDR1 WNHNN, CDR2 SYGVQD (reference sequence). The CDR3 bases are TGCGCCAGCAGTGAGCCGAATGGATACAGGGCACCCCCAGGAAATAGCACAGATACGCAGTATTTT. It yields the protein CASSEPNGYRAPPGNSTDTQYF.

The genes are TRBV30 and TRBJ1-2, with 8 bases that match TRBD1. J gave up 5 bases and V 1 base, and 6 bases lay outside the gene matches. Germline CDR1 is GTSNPN and CDR2 is SVGIG (reference sequence). The CDR3 extends over 14 amino acids. The CDR3, as DNA: TGTGCCTGGAGTGAAGGACAGGGAAGGTATGGCTACACCTTC. Translation gives CAWSEGQGRYGYTF.

V gene TRBV5-8 combines with J gene TRBJ2-7, with 11 bases aligning to TRBD2. The CDR3 is 15 amino acids. Germline CDR1 SGHTS, CDR2 YDEGEE. V lost 6 bases to trimming and J lost 3 bases; unmatched junction nucleotides: 8. The CDR3: CASTPLAGGFYEQYF. CDR3 in DNA: TGTGCCAGCACCCCCCTAGCGGGGGGATTCTACGAGCAGTACTTC.

The chain links TRBV5-6 to TRBJ1-2; TRBD1 matches at 12 bases. The CDR3 is 16 amino acids. Losses at the gene ends were 4 bases for V and 5 bases for J; bases not matched to a gene: 9. The germline V gene encodes CDR1 SGHDT and CDR2 YYEEEE. This chain's CDR3 is CASSRGQGAVMYGYTF. The CDR3 DNA sequence: TGTGCCAGCAGCCGGGGACAGGGGGCTGTCATGTATGGCTACACCTTC.

The chain links TRBV5-5 to TRBJ2-3, with TRBD2 matching 10 bases. The CDR3 is 16 residues long. V was clipped by 4 bases and J by 8 bases; unmatched bases: 13. Germline V gene sequence: CDR1 SGHKS, CDR2 YYEKEE (reference sequence). CDR3 DNA: TGTGCCAGCAGCCCGCAGGGAGCGGGGGGGCCTAGTACGCAGTATTTT. It translates to CASSPQGAGGPSTQYF.